What follows describes a single TCR beta chain. Its matching antigen is unknown. Tumor or blood genomic DNA was sequenced, with inputs of about 550 ng to 6,500 ng. The assay was immunoSEQ multiplex PCR, and TCRdb's table has in-frame clones only and misses some. The sample shows 55,000 to 65,000 clones, around three quarters of them seen only once. The length of the CDR3 is 15 residues. With V trimmed by 6 bases and J by 2 bases, 5 bases remained unmatched. CDR1 and CDR2 from the germline V gene are LNHDA and SQIVND (reference sequence). This entry comes from a study of T cells in tumors after PD-1 blockade. Findings and caveats of the study: Around 37% of tumor TCR clonotypes were also found in blood.

This material consisted of PBMCs, taken before anti-PD-1 treatment. The receptor was derived from a human donor with basal cell carcinoma. The gene calls are TRBV19 and TRBJ1-3, with 9 positions matching TRBD1. This chain's CDR3 is CASSPDRGAGNTIYF. For the CDR3, the DNA is TGTGCCAGTAGCCCGGACAGGGGAGCTGGAAACACCATATATTTT.